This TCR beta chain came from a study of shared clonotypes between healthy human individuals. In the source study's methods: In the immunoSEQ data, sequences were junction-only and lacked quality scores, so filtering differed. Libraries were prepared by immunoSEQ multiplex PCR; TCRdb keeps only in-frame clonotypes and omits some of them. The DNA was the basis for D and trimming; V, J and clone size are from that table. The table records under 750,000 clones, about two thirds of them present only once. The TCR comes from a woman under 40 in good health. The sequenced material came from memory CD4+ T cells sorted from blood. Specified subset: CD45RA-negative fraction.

CDR3 nucleotide sequence: TGTGCCAGCAGCTTAGAAGGGACTGGGGCCAACGTCCTGACTTTC. This sequence encodes CASSLEGTGANVLTF. This rearrangement joins TRBV11-2 to TRBJ2-6, with unresolved D. Germline V lookup: CDR1 SGHAT, CDR2 FQNNGV. The ends were cut back, 0 bases at V and 2 bases at J, with 5 bases in the middle. The CDR3 loop spans 15 amino acids. Full variable domain (missing parts from reference TRBV11-2 and TRBJ2-6): EAGVAQSPRYKIIEKRQSVAFWCNPISGHATLYWYQQILGQGPKLLIQFQNNGVVDDSQLPKDRFSAERLKGVDSTLKIQPAKLEDSAVYLCASSLEGTGANVLTFGAGSRLTVL.